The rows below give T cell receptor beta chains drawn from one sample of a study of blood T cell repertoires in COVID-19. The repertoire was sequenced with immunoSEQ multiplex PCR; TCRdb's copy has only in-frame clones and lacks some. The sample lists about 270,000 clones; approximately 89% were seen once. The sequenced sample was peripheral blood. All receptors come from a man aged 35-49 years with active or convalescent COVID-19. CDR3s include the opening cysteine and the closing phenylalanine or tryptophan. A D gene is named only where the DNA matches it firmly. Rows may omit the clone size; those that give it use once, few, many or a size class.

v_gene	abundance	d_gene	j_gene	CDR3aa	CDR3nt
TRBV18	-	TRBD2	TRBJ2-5	CASSEGLDETQYF	TGTGCCAGCTCAGAAGGACTAGACGAGACCCAGTACTTC
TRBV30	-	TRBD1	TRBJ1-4	CAWSYTGGVGEKLFF	TGTGCCTGGAGTTACACAGGGGGCGTAGGTGAAAAACTGTTTTTT
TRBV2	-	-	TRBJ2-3	CASSRGSQSTDTQYF	TGTGCCAGCAGTCGTGGTTCACAAAGCACAGATACGCAGTATTTT
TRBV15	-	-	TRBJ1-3	CATSRGGQSGGNTIYF	TGTGCCACCAGCAGAGGTGGACAGTCCGGTGGAAACACCATATATTTT
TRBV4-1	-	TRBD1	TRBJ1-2	CASSPDPGGSYGYTF	TGCGCCAGCAGCCCGGATCCAGGGGGGAGCTATGGCTACACCTTC
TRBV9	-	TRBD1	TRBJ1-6	CASSVGQGDSPLHF	TGTGCCAGCAGCGTCGGACAGGGAGATTCACCCCTCCACTTT
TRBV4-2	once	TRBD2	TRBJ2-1	CASSQGSGTSSYNEQFF	TGTGCCAGCAGCCAAGGATCCGGGACTAGCTCGTACAATGAGCAGTTCTTC
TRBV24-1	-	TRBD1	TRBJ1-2	CATSDSTVDRAADYGYTF	TGTGCCACCAGTGATTCTACCGTGGACAGGGCCGCCGACTATGGCTACACCTTC
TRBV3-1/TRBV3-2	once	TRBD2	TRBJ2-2	CASSQVLAGNTGELFF	TGTGCCAGCAGCCAAGTTCTAGCGGGGAACACCGGGGAGCTGTTTTTT
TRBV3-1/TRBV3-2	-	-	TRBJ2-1	CASSHAGYEQFF	TGTGCCAGCAGCCATGCCGGGTATGAGCAGTTCTTC
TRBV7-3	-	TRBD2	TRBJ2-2	CASSESGGANTGELFF	TGTGCCAGCAGCGAAAGCGGGGGGGCCAACACCGGGGAGCTGTTTTTT
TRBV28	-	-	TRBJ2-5	CASSLIAEETQYF	TGTGCCAGCAGTTTAATTGCGGAAGAGACCCAGTACTTC
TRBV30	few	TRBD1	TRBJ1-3	CACPDRANSGNTIYF	TGTGCCTGCCCGGACAGGGCAAACTCTGGAAACACCATATATTTT
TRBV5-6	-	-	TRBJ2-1	CASSLGQLNEQFF	TGTGCCAGCAGCTTGGGACAACTCAATGAGCAGTTCTTC
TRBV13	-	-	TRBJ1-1	CASSQTGSEAFF	TGTGCCAGCAGCCAAACAGGGAGTGAAGCTTTCTTT
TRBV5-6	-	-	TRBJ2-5	CASSSPGGPRETQYF	TGTGCCAGCAGCTCCCCAGGAGGGCCTCGGGAGACCCAGTACTTC
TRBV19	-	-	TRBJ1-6	CASQGPYNSPLHF	TGTGCCAGTCAGGGCCCGTATAATTCACCCCTCCACTTT
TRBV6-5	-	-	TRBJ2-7	CASQGGGDEQYF	TGTGCCAGCCAAGGCGGCGGGGACGAGCAGTACTTC
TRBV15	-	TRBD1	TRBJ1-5	CATSGDRGLGNQPQHF	TGTGCCACCAGCGGAGACAGGGGGCTAGGTAATCAGCCCCAGCATTTT
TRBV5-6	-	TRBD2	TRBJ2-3	CASSFIAGAHTDTQYF	TGTGCCAGCAGCTTCATAGCGGGGGCTCACACAGATACGCAGTATTTT
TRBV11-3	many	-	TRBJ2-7	CASSPLDYSYEQYF	TGTGCCAGCAGCCCGCTAGACTACTCCTACGAGCAGTACTTC
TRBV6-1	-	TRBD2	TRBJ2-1	CASSARLAGGQDEQFF	TGTGCCAGCAGTGCCCGACTAGCGGGGGGGCAGGATGAGCAGTTCTTC
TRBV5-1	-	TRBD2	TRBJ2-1	CASSFAGDLSYNEQFF	TGCGCCAGCAGCTTCGCGGGGGACCTCTCCTACAATGAGCAGTTCTTC
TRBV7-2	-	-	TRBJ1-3	CASSLTGDSGNTIYF	TGTGCCAGCAGCCTGACGGGGGACTCTGGAAACACCATATATTTT
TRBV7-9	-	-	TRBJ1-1	CASSLVGGKTEAFF	TGTGCCAGCAGCTTAGTCGGAGGGAAGACTGAAGCTTTCTTT
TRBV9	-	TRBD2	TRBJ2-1	CASSPQPGLAIHEQFF	TGTGCCAGCAGCCCCCAACCGGGACTAGCTATCCATGAGCAGTTCTTC
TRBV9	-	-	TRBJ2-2	CASSVVDSPTGELFF	TGTGCCAGCAGCGTAGTTGACAGCCCCACCGGGGAGCTGTTTTTT
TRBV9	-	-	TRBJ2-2	CASSPIEIPGELFF	TGTGCCAGCAGCCCCATCGAGATACCCGGGGAGCTGTTTTTT
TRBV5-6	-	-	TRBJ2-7	CASSVRDYEQYF	TGTGCCAGCAGCGTCAGGGATTACGAGCAGTACTTC
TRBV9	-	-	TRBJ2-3	CASSVSGASTDTQYF	TGTGCCAGCAGCGTCAGCGGCGCTAGCACAGATACGCAGTATTTT
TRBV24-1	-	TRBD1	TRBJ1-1	CAPRGDREDTEAFF	TGTGCCCCCAGGGGTGACAGGGAGGACACTGAAGCTTTCTTT
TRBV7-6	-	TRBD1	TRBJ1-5	CASSLAAGGDQPQHF	TGTGCCAGCAGCTTAGCGGCAGGGGGAGATCAGCCCCAGCATTTT
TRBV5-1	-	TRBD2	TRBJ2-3	CASSPLAGGNTDTQYF	TGCGCCAGCAGCCCGCTAGCGGGGGGTAACACAGATACGCAGTATTTT